The clone carrying this T cell receptor (beta chain) has more than one count but fewer than ten. TCRdb used MiXCR to reprocess the 5' RACE reads, holding one entry per CDR3 protein. The profile shows around 37,000 distinct CDR3 sequences, over 9% of them singletons. The sample is drawn from a study of early T cells in non-severe SARS-CoV-2 infection. The CDR3 has 14 residues. Germline V lookup: CDR1 LGHDT, CDR2 YNNKEL (reference sequence). V gave up 8 bases and J gave up 0 bases, with 13 bases separating them. The chain employs TRBV3-1 and TRBJ1-2, with TRBD1 as a possible D gene (5 bases). The sample comprised whole blood. This sequence was found in an adult who was a healthcare worker with PCR-confirmed SARS-CoV-2 infection or an uninfected control (not recorded which). CDR3 protein: CASAGDGSNYGYTF. DNA of the CDR3: TGTGCCAGCGCCGGGGACGGATCTAACTATGGCTACACCTTC.